This T cell receptor beta chain was sequenced during a study of cytomegalovirus exposure and HLA in healthy donors (dated by TCRdb to about 2017). For context, the study as a whole: An earlier analysis of some 500 of the donors reported about 250 Gb of sequence data and more than 90 million unique TCR beta sequences from about 200 million T cells. Alongside the repertoire data, information on donor age, sex, ethnicity and CMV serostatus was compiled. A later analysis re-examined previously published TCR beta repertoires from several hundred donors and added high-resolution HLA genotyping to investigate patterns of TCR occurrence. Rather than using new phenotypic data, the later analysis identified candidate immune exposures from TCR beta sequences and from how often those sequences occurred across donors. To predict cytomegalovirus infection status, the study brought together high-throughput TCR immunosequencing, statistical association of individual TCRs with disease status, and machine learning. An earlier analysis of some 500 of the donors used high-throughput TCR beta sequencing to judge whether each TCR beta V gene segment behaved as functional or pseudogenic. Because of strong linkage in the cohort, roughly five DR-DQ haplotypes were treated as single units for association and clustering. The number of donors typed differed by locus, with roughly 620-640 for A, B, C, DRB1 and DQB1, around 520 for DQA1, nearly 610 for DPA1, and 450 to 480 for DPB1. Both class I and class II loci were covered by HLA typing, at four-digit resolution. The study aimed to test whether signatures of past pathogen exposure could be identified by cataloging public T cell receptors. Approximately 310 gigabases of sequencing data and tens of millions of unique TCR sequences were included in an early release covering about 700 HLA-typed donors. Of the roughly 400 genotyped donors, 65% to 90% fell in the genetic ancestry cluster associated with self-reported Caucasian donors. Genome-wide SNP genotypes for about three fifths of the roughly 700 donors were used in a later genetic analysis, which treated that subset as a discovery cohort. The T cell repertoires of some 700 subjects were profiled by immunosequencing and related to cytomegalovirus serostatus. Across around 400 genotyped donors of the cohort, an average of about 250,000 unique TCR beta nucleotide sequences per donor were sequenced, and around 19% of those sequences were non-productive. Along with the approximately 700-subject first cohort, a separate validation cohort of over a hundred different subjects was used. All discovery cohort repertoires had been generated on a single sequencing platform.

The library relied on the immunoSEQ multiplex PCR assay. For the multiplex PCR, a mixture combining 60 forward primers for TCR Vbeta segments and 13 reverse primers for TCR Jbeta segments was used. Amplification of the CDR3 region of rearranged TCR beta genes was performed with a multiplex PCR assay on genomic DNA. On the Illumina HiSeq System, the amplified TCR beta libraries were sequenced as 87-base-pair reads. Turning to the authors' computational methods: A later analysis counted tens of millions of unique TCR beta chains across the 550 to 700 repertoires, and around 12 million of these chains were shared by at least two donors. Raw reads were error-corrected and collapsed into unique sequences by a nearest-neighbor algorithm in which closely related sequences were merged to remove PCR and sequencing errors. CDR3 sequences were aligned to IMGT reference sequences to assign V, D and J gene segments. For a sequence to be retained, a match of at least six nucleotides was required to both a V gene segment and a J gene segment. Rearrangements were called productive when the CDR3 lacked stop codons and stayed in frame with V and J; all others were non-productive. Following IMGT convention, CDR3 was defined as the stretch from the second conserved V-encoded cysteine up to the conserved J-encoded phenylalanine. The earlier analysis of approximately 500 of the donors excluded sequences that lacked an unambiguous match to a single V gene segment. An earlier analysis of 587 of the donors classified V segments as functional when productive rearrangements were above 56.7% and as segregating when the standard deviation between donors was above 5%. A statistical classification framework was built to diagnose cytomegalovirus status from the catalog of TCR beta chain sequences. V and J gene assignment, in a later analysis, came from comparing TCR nucleotide sequences with IMGT/GENE-DB human TR gene sequences. The TCRdist pipeline was used in a later analysis to assign CDR3 sequences and most-parsimonious VDJ recombination scenarios. In a later analysis, each TCR beta chain was defined by its CDR3 amino acid sequence together with its V-gene family, and reads lacking a unique V-gene family were excluded. As a way to deal with suspected cross-contamination and a sequencing artifact, a later analysis dropped 450 to 600 nucleotide sequences that were highly shared and had low generation probability. A later analysis calculated a clonal expansion index for each public chain from normalized within-repertoire ranks of inferred template counts. In a later analysis, generation probabilities were computed using a VDJ recombination model fitted to out-of-frame rearrangements, and the results were checked against IGoR. Hypergeometric tests were used in a later analysis to score TCR-TCR, TCR-HLA and TCR-CMV co-occurrence, with a repertoire-size bias correction applied to the TCR pairs. To estimate false discovery rates, a later analysis permuted the HLA or CMV assignments 20 times. In a later analysis, co-occurring TCRs were grouped using DBSCAN, with TCRdist sequence similarity added in when clustering inside HLA-allele-positive subsets. Co-occurrence clustering excluded repertoires with fewer than 30,000 or more than 120,000 public chains, plus five with anomalous nucleotide sharing. Held by TCRdb, this immuneACCESS table contains in-frame sequences only and omits some clones. Under half of the omission traces to an unresolved V gene where checked; the cause of the rest is unknown. V, J and clone size reflect that table, while D and trimming were determined from the DNA. This sample gives 85,000 to 130,000 clones in total; approximately 76% of them show up just once. The ten largest clones represent about 5% of the sample.

The cohort was made up of 650 to 700 healthy bone marrow donors. All cohort members were sampled while nominally healthy, although unrecorded immune exposures were likely present. The donor tested CMV seropositive, placing the donor among the roughly 300 seropositive members of the cohort. Every donor gave a peripheral blood sample, and the peripheral blood mononuclear cells from that sample were used for TCR beta sequencing. The Qiagen DNeasy Blood Extraction Kit was used to extract genomic DNA from the blood cell samples. The germline V gene sets CDR1 to SGHVS and CDR2 to FQNEAQ. The CDR3, from cysteine to phenylalanine, totals 16 residues. Only CDR3 DNA is held: 48 bases, read in frame from base 1. V has 2 bases trimmed and J has 5 bases trimmed; junction bases matching no gene number 9. With regard to this clone: Its antigen remains unidentified. Base-call qualities are not available, and no considerably larger clone is one nucleotide away.

What the work shows at the level of the full study, not this receptor alone: Linkage disequilibrium might explain the correlated functional status among segregating V segments, but an unknown experimental factor could not be excluded. For the cohort, immune exposure information was limited to CMV serostatus. A cluster of highly shared sequence variants was judged likely to represent a technical artifact of the sequencing pipeline. In a later analysis, HLA-associated TCR beta chains were found to be more clonally expanded and to have lower generation probabilities than equally common non-associated chains. In an earlier analysis of more than 450 of the donors, most TCR beta V segments were observed in productive rearrangements about 87% or about 30% of the time, broadly matching IMGT annotations. According to a later analysis, most CMV-associated TCR beta chains appeared to be HLA-restricted, and the HLA associations seemed to be driven largely by CMV exposure. The study gave a list of over 150 TCR beta chains associated with cytomegalovirus. A further reported finding was that TCR beta sequences accurately predicted the HLA-A and HLA-B alleles for most subjects in the first cohort. Assigning TCR associations to individual alleles was difficult when HLA alleles, especially DR and DQ, strongly co-occurred. Only TCR beta chains were sequenced in this cohort, and the absence of alpha or paired-chain data limited detectable features. Because counts were too low, 15 to 20 rarely observed V segments, including chromosome 9 orphons, were excluded from the earlier analysis of some 540 of the donors. A later genetic analysis reported fewer N-insertions in productive TCRs among donors in an Asian-associated ancestry cluster than the roughly 700-donor mean. Sequencing depth was assumed to be roughly uniform across donors in the presence/absence analyses, though that assumption may not hold. In a later analysis, several top co-occurrence clusters were reported to appear linked to parvovirus B19, influenza, CMV and Epstein-Barr virus. The authors suggested that the approach could potentially be extended to other disease states and immunological phenotypes. In a later analysis, some 17,000 TCR beta sequences were associated with specific HLA alleles at a false discovery rate of 0.05. A later genetic analysis associated a missense DCLRE1C variant with V-gene and J-gene trimming of TCR beta chains, and an independent cohort replicated the association. In both the original and validation cohorts, the classifier was reported to diagnose cytomegalovirus status with high specificity and sensitivity. Because the 87-base-pair reads could not distinguish some IMGT-functional V segments, including TRBV6-2 and TRBV6-3, those segments were excluded. In a later analysis, TCR association rates were found to vary across HLA loci, with the most associated TCRs seen for DRB1 alleles and the fewest for HLA-C alleles. HLA typing was unavailable for some donors at each locus, so association tests used only the typed subset. In vitro tests confirmed that a few of the cytomegalovirus-associated TCR beta chains recognize cytomegalovirus antigens. Most TCR sequences were seen in very few donors, while some public TCRs were found in many individuals.

The sample was PBMCs. The chain is encoded by TRBV7-8 joined to TRBJ2-7, with 10 junctional bases fitting TRBD1. The receptor's source is a woman between 18 and 29 years old in good health and CMV-seropositive. CDR3 reads: CASSLWDRGSGHEQYF. The DNA reads as follows: TGTGCCAGCAGCTTATGGGACAGGGGTTCTGGGCACGAGCAGTACTTC.